This TCR beta chain comes out of a study of blood T cell repertoires in COVID-19. About the research overall: Sources were T cells, B-cell-depleted T cells, or PBMCs; the material itself was cDNA or gDNA.

Here immunoSEQ multiplex PCR was the method, and the copy in TCRdb shows in-frame clones only, minus some. The sample has about 120,000 clones, roughly 75% seen once; the top ten hold 16%. V dropped 0 bases and J dropped 5; count of bases not matched to a gene: 5. Germline values: CDR1 SGDLS, CDR2 YYNGEE. The CDR3 is made up of 16 amino acids. The sequencing input was peripheral blood. The source of this sequence is a man between 60 and 70 years old with active or convalescent COVID-19. This chain joins TRBV9 and TRBJ2-4, with 10 bases fitting TRBD2. This chain's CDR3 is CASSVGAGGLENIQYF. CDR3 in DNA: TGTGCCAGCAGCGTAGGAGCGGGAGGGTTGGAAAACATTCAGTACTTC.